A selection of T cell receptor beta chains follows, all from one sample in a study of cytomegalovirus exposure and HLA in healthy donors. Data came from immunoSEQ multiplex PCR; TCRdb stores just in-frame clones and leaves some out. The sample consists of about 130,000 clones, approximately 71% of them appearing once. Sequencing was carried out using PBMCs. Source of these receptors: a woman aged 45-60 years in good health and CMV-seronegative. Each CDR3 is given with its conserved first and last residue. A D gene is named only where the DNA matches it firmly. The listing skips clone size in some rows; elsewhere it reads once, few, many or a size class.

.	.	TRBV15	TRBJ2-5	TGTGCCACCGCCCGTCGGAGTGTGGAGACCCAGTACTTC	CATARRSVETQYF
TRBD2	.	TRBV19	TRBJ2-1	TGTGCCAGTAGTATTCAAGCGGGAGGGCCGACTGAGCAGTTCTTC	CASSIQAGGPTEQFF
TRBD1	few	TRBV27	TRBJ1-4	TGTGCCACCCCTCCCGGGACAGGGTATGAAAAACTGTTTTTT	CATPPGTGYEKLFF
.	.	TRBV10-3	TRBJ1-5	TGTGCCATCAGTGAACAGACAGCGGGGGCCCAGCATTTT	CAISEQTAGAQHF
.	.	TRBV7-6	TRBJ2-1	TGTGCCAGCAGCTTAGGTGGAGGGAATGAGCAGTTCTTC	CASSLGGGNEQFF
TRBD1	.	TRBV18	TRBJ2-7	TGTGCCAGCTCACCATCCGGGACAGGGGTGCACGAGCAGTACTTC	CASSPSGTGVHEQYF
TRBD1	.	TRBV7-9	TRBJ2-7	TGTGCCAGCAGCTTAGAAAGGACAGGGAAAAAATACGAGCAGTACTTC	CASSLERTGKKYEQYF
TRBD1	.	TRBV27	TRBJ2-7	TGTGCCAGCAGCACCATAGCCTCCCCGGGACAGGGTTACGAGCAGTACTTC	CASSTIASPGQGYEQYF
TRBD2	.	TRBV7-2	TRBJ2-5	TGTGCCAGCAGCAAAATACTAGCGGGAGAGACCCAGTACTTC	CASSKILAGETQYF
TRBD2	once	TRBV6-5	TRBJ2-7	TGTGCCAGCAGTTATAGCGGGAGAGGTCCCGAGCAGTACTTC	CASSYSGRGPEQYF
.	.	TRBV5-1	TRBJ2-1	TGCGCCAGCAGTATCACAGGGAGCTCCTACAATGAGCAGTTCTTC	CASSITGSSYNEQFF
.	few	TRBV28	TRBJ2-2	TGTGCCAGCAGCCGGGGCGGGGAGCTGTTTTTT	CASSRGGELFF
TRBD1	.	TRBV28	TRBJ2-7	TGTGCCAGCAGACTTACAGGGGACGGTTACGAGCAGTACTTC	CASRLTGDGYEQYF
.	.	TRBV27	TRBJ2-7	TGTGCCAGCAGTTTATCGTGGAGGGAGAGCTACGAGCAGTACTTC	CASSLSWRESYEQYF
TRBD1	once	TRBV29-1	TRBJ2-7	TGCAGCGTTGAATACCAGGGGGCTTACGAGCAGTACTTC	CSVEYQGAYEQYF
.	.	TRBV18	TRBJ1-1	TGTGCCAGCTCACCGACGGGGGGGGCTGAAGCTTTCTTT	CASSPTGGAEAFF
TRBD2	.	TRBV4-3	TRBJ2-5	TGCGCCAGCAGCCAAGACCCTAGCGGGAGTACCTTAGGGGGGACCCAGTACTTC	CASSQDPSGSTLGGTQYF
.	few	TRBV7-2	TRBJ2-2	TGTGCCAGCAGCTTTAATAGAGGGGAGCTGTTTTTT	CASSFNRGELFF
.	few	TRBV19	TRBJ1-1	TGTGCCAGTAGTATCTCCCGGAACACTGAAGCTTTCTTT	CASSISRNTEAFF
TRBD2	.	TRBV7-2	TRBJ2-1	TGTGCCAGCAGCTTGGTAGCGGGAGGGCCCATGCAGGAGCAGTTCTTC	CASSLVAGGPMQEQFF
.	.	TRBV11-3	TRBJ2-7	TGTGCCAGCAGCTTTTCTACGGGGGCCTACGAGCAGTACTTC	CASSFSTGAYEQYF
.	.	TRBV14	TRBJ2-3	TGTGCCAGCAGCCAAGATTGGCTAGCTACAGATACGCAGTATTTT	CASSQDWLATDTQYF
.	few	TRBV14	TRBJ1-2	TGTGCCAGCAGCCAAGATCGGGATTGGGGCTATGGCTACACCTTC	CASSQDRDWGYGYTF
.	.	TRBV19	TRBJ1-5	TGTGCCAGTAGTATCCAGCGAGGAGGGTACGATCAGCCCCAGCATTTT	CASSIQRGGYDQPQHF
.	.	TRBV19	TRBJ1-2	TGTGCCTGGGGGGAGGACTATGGCTACACCTTC	CAWGEDYGYTF
TRBD1	.	TRBV5-6	TRBJ1-1	TGTGCCAGCAGCGACCCTACGGCAGGGGGAGGGAACACTGAAGCTTTCTTT	CASSDPTAGGGNTEAFF
.	.	TRBV5-1	TRBJ1-1	TGCGCCAGCAGCCCCGCCGAGGCTGAAGCTTTCTTT	CASSPAEAEAFF
.	.	TRBV13	TRBJ1-6	TGTGCCAGCAGCGAAACAGGGACAAGGGATAATTCACCCCTCCACTTT	CASSETGTRDNSPLHF
TRBD2	.	TRBV7-6	TRBJ2-2	TGTGCCAGCAGCTCCAGCCTAGCGGGGGGCGCGAACACCGGGGAGCTGTTTTTT	CASSSSLAGGANTGELFF
.	.	TRBV6-1	TRBJ1-5	TGTGCCAGCAGGAGGCAGGACAGAACCAGGCCCCAGCATTTT	CASRRQDRTRPQHF
TRBD2	few	TRBV7-9	TRBJ2-2	TGTGCCAGCAGGCGGGAGACGCTCGGGGAGCTGTTTTTT	CASRRETLGELFF
.	.	TRBV4-3	TRBJ2-3	TGCGCCAGCAGCCAAGCAGGGGCCCGCACAGATACGCAGTATTTT	CASSQAGARTDTQYF
TRBD1	.	TRBV6-5	TRBJ1-1	TGTGCCAGCAGTTACCTCGGACAGGGGGCCACTGAAGCTTTCTTT	CASSYLGQGATEAFF
.	.	TRBV7-9	TRBJ2-1	TGTGCCGTCCCTCCGGCGGGGCTCTACAATGAGCAGTTCTTC	CAVPPAGLYNEQFF